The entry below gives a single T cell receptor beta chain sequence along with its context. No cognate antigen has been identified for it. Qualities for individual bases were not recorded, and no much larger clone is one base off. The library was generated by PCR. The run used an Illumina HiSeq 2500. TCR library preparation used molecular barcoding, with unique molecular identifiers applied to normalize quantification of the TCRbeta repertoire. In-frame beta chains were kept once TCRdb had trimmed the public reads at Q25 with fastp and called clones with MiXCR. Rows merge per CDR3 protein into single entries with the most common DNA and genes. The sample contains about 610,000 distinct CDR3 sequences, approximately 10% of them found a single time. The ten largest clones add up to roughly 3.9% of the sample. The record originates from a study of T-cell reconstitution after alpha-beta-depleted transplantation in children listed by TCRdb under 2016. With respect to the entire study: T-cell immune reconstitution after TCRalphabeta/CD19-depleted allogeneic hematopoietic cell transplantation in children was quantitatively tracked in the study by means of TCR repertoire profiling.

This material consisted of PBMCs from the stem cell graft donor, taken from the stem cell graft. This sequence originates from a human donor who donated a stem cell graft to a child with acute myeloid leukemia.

At the DNA level, the sequence is TGTGCCAGCTCCGTCTCGGGCGGGAGGGCCCAAGAGACCCAGTACTTC. This yields the protein CASSVSGGRAQETQYF. The rearranged segments are TRBV11-2 and TRBJ2-5, and 9 junctional nucleotides match TRBD2. In the germline V gene, CDR1 corresponds to SGHAT and CDR2 to FQNNGV. The CDR3 covers 16 residues, taking in both the cysteine and the phenylalanine. Kept here is only the CDR3 DNA, which spans 48 bases and is read in frame from base 1. Germline trimming amounts to 8 bases on V and 1 base on J, with 11 as the count of junction bases outside the gene matches.